This TCR beta chain is from a study of identical twins. General observations from the study: Compared with models, monozygotic twins showed more out-of-frame TCR alpha sharing. Within beta out-of-frame sequences, the excess sharing observed between twins was weaker.

The table lists this clonotype with many counts. The antigen is not known. Germline V CDR1 and CDR2: DFQATT, SNEGSKA (reference sequence). The CDR3 has 11 amino acids. Trimming left V 4 bases short and J 7 bases short, with 7 bases between. Using its own MiXCR run on the 5' RACE reads, TCRdb lists one record per CDR3 protein. The table has around 480,000 distinct CDR3 sequences, approximately 15% seen once; the top ten hold 0.52%. This same sample was also part of a study on yellow fever vaccine responses in identical twins.

The specimen sequenced was CD4+ T cells sorted from blood. The chain carries TRBV20-1 and TRBJ2-2; D uncertain. The clonotype comes from a woman under 30 in good health. CDR3: CSATVGGELFF. Here the CDR3 DNA reads TGCAGTGCTACGGTCGGCGGGGAGCTGTTTTTT.